The entry that follows covers one T cell receptor (beta chain) sequence. Vbeta (60) and Jbeta (13) primers were used in the PCR. Some clones are missing from TCRdb's copy, which holds only in-frame ones; the method was immunoSEQ multiplex PCR. Of some 120,000 clones listed, 80% are singletons. Deletions cut 5 bases from V and 2 bases from J, with 16 bases between. Germline loops: CDR1 SGHTA, CDR2 FQGNSA. The CDR3 contains 15 residues. The sample comes from a study of cytomegalovirus exposure and HLA in healthy donors. The J gene is TRBJ2-7, the V gene TRBV7-2; D is uncertain. The sequenced sample consisted of PBMCs. The TCR originated in a male donor in good health and CMV-seronegative. The CDR3 nucleotides are TGTGCCAGCAGCCTAGTACCGGCAGGCGCCTACGAGCAGTACTTC. Protein: CASSLVPAGAYEQYF.